Here is one T cell receptor (beta chain) with its context. The target antigen is unknown. This sample stems from a study of blood T cells in healthy people across ages. Study-level results: CMV status of donors was not determined, possibly confounding expanded clonotype changes. Versus aged donors, long-lived donors had higher diversity and more naive CD4+ cells.

Next came a second PCR, run for roughly 6 to 11 cycles, which used a sample-barcoded 5' primer along with a J-beta primer mix. The authors tagged each cDNA molecule using a template-switch adaptor with 12 random nucleotides. TCRdb itself ran the 5' RACE reads through MiXCR, one entry per CDR3 protein. In the table there are a few hundred thousand distinct CDR3 sequences, approximately 27% of which are singletons. V lost 7 bases, J lost 0 bases, and 6 bases stayed unmatched. The CDR3 spans 14 residues. Germline V gene sequence: CDR1 SQVTM, CDR2 ANQGSEA. The sample consisted of blood. The chain couples TRBV29-1 to TRBJ2-7; 10 nucleotides agree with TRBD1. The TCR sequence derives from a woman in her sixties or seventies in good health. As DNA, the CDR3 is TGCAGCGCCCCGGGACAGGGGACCTCCTACGAGCAGTACTTC. This gives the protein CSAPGQGTSYEQYF.